Listed here are 7 T cell receptor beta chains from one sample, sequenced in a study of blood T cell repertoires in COVID-19 (dated by TCRdb to 2020 to 2022). To prepare the library, the immunoSEQ multiplex PCR assay was applied. In its TCRdb copy, this immuneACCESS table keeps in-frame sequences only and misses some clones. Where compared with another copy, unresolved V genes explain less than half of these, and the others have no known cause. Counted in this sample were 250,000 to 350,000 clones; roughly nine tenths of them appeared once. The ten largest make up roughly 2.9% of the sample. The sequenced sample was peripheral blood. Receptors originate from a woman in her twenties or thirties with COVID-19, enrolled during active disease.

The DNA of the CDR3 is TGTGCCAGCAGCGTAGCGGACAGGGTCTCTGGCTACACCTTC. This translates into CASSVADRVSGYTF. The rearrangement links TRBV9 to TRBJ1-2; 8 bases match TRBD1. Germline V gene data show CDR1 as SGDLS and CDR2 as YYNGEE. This CDR3 is 14 amino acids long. The V segment lost 0 bases and the J segment 7 bases; nucleotides outside the gene matches: 5.

This chain links TRBV6-4 with TRBJ1-1; D uncertain. Trimming took 0 bases from V and 8 from J, leaving 10 bases between them. Germline V lookup: CDR1 MRHNA, CDR2 SNTAGT. The CDR3 has 13 amino acids. The CDR3 loop reads CASSDSKAGEAFF. DNA for the CDR3: TGTGCCAGCAGTGACTCGAAGGCAGGCGAAGCTTTCTTT.

V and J are TRBV29-1 and TRBJ2-5; TRBD1 matches 9 bases. CDR1 is SQVTM and CDR2 is ANQGSEA in the germline V gene. CDR3 length: 16 residues. The V segment lost 1 base and the J segment 1 base; nucleotides outside the gene matches: 7. The CDR3 DNA reads as TGCAGCGTTGAAGGAATAGGACAGGGGCGCCAAGAGACCCAGTACTTC. Protein: CSVEGIGQGRQETQYF.

This rearrangement joins TRBV7-9 to TRBJ1-2, with 7 bases matching TRBD1. This CDR3 has 12 residues. Germline CDR1 reads SEHNR; CDR2 reads FQNEAQ (reference sequence). Trimming cost V 11 bases and J 3 bases; bases outside gene matches: 6. As DNA, the CDR3 is TGTGCCCCAGGACAGGCTGACTATGGCTACACCTTC. Protein sequence: CAPGQADYGYTF.

The chain employs TRBV5-1 and TRBJ1-1; D remains unclear. Per the germline V gene, CDR1 is SGHRS and CDR2 is YFSETQ. V lost 7 bases and J lost 5, with 15 bases in between. This CDR3 region has 13 residues. CDR3 sequence (DNA): TGCGCCAGCTCCTTCGAAGGCAGGACTGAAGCTTTCTTT. It specifies CASSFEGRTEAFF.

The rearrangement joins TRBV4-1 to TRBJ1-4; D ambiguous. V shed 1 base and J shed 8 bases, with 8 bases lying between them. The germline V gene has CDR1 MGHRA and CDR2 YSYEKL. The CDR3 is made up of 13 amino acids. The CDR3 sequence: CASSQGVNEKLFF. CDR3 nucleotides: TGCGCCAGCAGCCAAGGCGTTAACGAAAAACTGTTTTTT.

This chain uses TRBV28 with TRBJ2-1, with 7 bases matching TRBD2. Germline CDR1 is MDHEN and CDR2 is SYDVKM. After removal of 10 bases from V and 2 bases from J, the junction contained 11 bases not matched to a gene. The CDR3 consists of 15 residues. Here the CDR3 reads CATAGVGLTYNEQFF. The DNA for the CDR3 is TGTGCCACCGCGGGAGTAGGTCTAACCTACAATGAGCAGTTCTTC.